Following are 23 T cell receptor beta chains from one sample sequenced in a study of monozygotic twins with cystic fibrosis. The method was immunoSEQ multiplex PCR; TCRdb's version includes in-frame clones alone and lacks a portion of them. The sample lists about 20,000 clones, 97% occurring once. Sequencing used blood. These receptor sequences come from a woman aged 30 to 39 with cystic fibrosis.

This CDR3 reads CASSLTGGSGYEQYF. CDR3 in DNA: TGTGCCAGCAGTCTCACGGGAGGTTCGGGCTACGAGCAGTACTTC. The rearrangement links TRBV28 to TRBJ2-7; 7 nucleotides line up with TRBD2. CDR3 length: 15 amino acids. The germline V gene has CDR1 MDHEN and CDR2 SYDVKM. V shed 5 bases and J 3 bases; nucleotides not matched to a gene: 10.

The chain couples TRBV5-1 to TRBJ2-5, with TRBD1 identical over 9 bases. Germline CDR1 is SGHRS and CDR2 is YFSETQ. The CDR3 consists of 15 residues. J gave up 3 bases and V 4 bases, and 7 bases lay outside the gene matches. CDR3 sequence: CASSPQTGGKETQYF. The DNA of the CDR3 is TGCGCCAGCAGCCCCCAGACAGGGGGAAAAGAGACCCAGTACTTC.

The chain carries TRBV28 and TRBJ1-2; D gene uncertain. This CDR3 comprises 12 residues. Germline V CDR1 and CDR2: MDHEN, SYDVKM. The DNA for the CDR3 is TGTGTTGTGGCGGCAGCCGGCTATGGCTACACCTTC. Translation: CVVAAAGYGYTF.

This clone was recorded once. This chain's CDR3 is CASRDGSGNTIYF. The DNA for the CDR3 is TGTGCCTCACGGGACGGCTCTGGAAACACCATATATTTT. V usage is TRBV6-5 and J usage is TRBJ1-3; a possible D gene is TRBD1 (5 bases). The CDR3 contains 13 residues. V was cut by 11 bases and J by 0 bases, with 11 bases left in between. Germline V lookup: CDR1 MNHEY, CDR2 SVGAGI.

The rearrangement links TRBV19 to TRBJ2-3, with TRBD2 as a possible D gene (5 bases). With 4 bases removed from V and 2 bases from J, the gap between germline ends came to 16 bases. Germline V gene data show CDR1 as LNHDA and CDR2 as SQIVND (reference sequence). CDR3 length: 16 amino acids. The CDR3 protein is CASSTGIEGVTDTQYF. The CDR3 nucleotides are TGTGCCAGTAGTACGGGAATTGAGGGTGTCACAGATACGCAGTATTTT.

The rearrangement joins TRBV2 to TRBJ1-1; no clear D. CDR3 length equals 12 residues. Germline V CDR1 and CDR2: SNHLY, FYNNEI. The V and J ends lost 7 bases and 4 bases respectively, with 10 bases between them. The CDR3, as DNA: TGTGCCAGCACAGAGTACCCCACTGAAGCTTTCTTT. Its translation is CASTEYPTEAFF.

The table lists this clone with a few counts. The chain combines TRBV6-6 with TRBJ1-1; a weak D match, TRBD1 (5 bases). The CDR3 runs to 15 residues. Germline V CDR1 and CDR2: MNHNY, SVGAGI (reference sequence). Trimming took 2 bases from V and 3 from J, leaving 13 bases between them. CDR3 sequence reads: CASSYRAWGYTEAFF. CDR3 DNA sequence: TGTGCCAGCAGTTACAGGGCCTGGGGGTACACTGAAGCTTTCTTT.

This chain joins TRBV7-2 and TRBJ1-3; unclear D gene. The CDR3 runs 15 residues. V was shortened by 0 bases and J by 0 bases, with 6 bases between the two germline ends. CDR1 is SGHTA, CDR2 FQGNSA, per germline. Here the CDR3 DNA reads TGTGCCAGCAGCTTAGCATATCCCTCTGGAAACACCATATATTTT. Protein: CASSLAYPSGNTIYF. Combining the CDR3 with reference TRBV7-2 and TRBJ1-3 gives the whole variable domain GAGVSQSPSNKVTEKGKDVELRCDPISGHTALYWYRQSLGQGLEFLIYFQGNSAPDKSGLPSDRFSAERTGGSVSTLTIQRTQQEDSAVYLCASSLAYPSGNTIYFGEGSWLTVV.

CDR3 in DNA: TGTGCCACCAGCGAACCCGGTCGGGGGGCGCGAGGCTACACCTTC. Its translation: CATSEPGRGARGYTF. This chain uses TRBV15 with TRBJ1-2, with D possibly TRBD1 on 6 matching bases. Germline V gene lookup returns CDR1 LNHNV and CDR2 YYDKDF (reference sequence). This CDR3 is 15 amino acids long. With 5 bases removed from V and 8 bases from J, the gap between germline ends came to 21 bases.

V and J are TRBV6-5 and TRBJ1-2, with D perhaps TRBD1 (5 bases). Trimming left V 2 bases short and J 6 bases short, with 16 bases between. The CDR3 spans 15 residues. The germline CDR1 and CDR2 sequences are MNHEY and SVGAGI. CDR3 in amino acids: CASSYAGTPADGYTF. CDR3 DNA sequence: TGTGCCAGCAGTTACGCCGGGACTCCGGCGGATGGCTACACCTTC.

The CDR3 nucleotides are TGTGCCAGCAGCTTGAGGAGGGGGGGCCGGACAGATACGCAGTATTTT. Its protein product is CASSLRRGGRTDTQYF. The chain is built from TRBV5-6 and TRBJ2-3, with a possible D match to TRBD2 (7 bases). V lost 1 base to trimming and J lost 3 bases, with 15 bases between them. This CDR3 contains 16 residues. The germline V gene encodes CDR1 SGHDT and CDR2 YYEEEE. Variable domain in full (rest from reference TRBV5-6 and TRBJ2-3): DAGVTQSPTHLIKTRGQQVTLRCSPKSGHDTVSWYQQALGQGPQFIFQYYEEEERQRGNFPDRFSGHQFPNYSSELNVNALLLGDSALYLCASSLRRGGRTDTQYFGPGTRLTVL.

The CDR3 loop reads CASSGGRVYGYTF. The CDR3 region has the DNA TGTGCCAGCAGTGGCGGCAGGGTCTATGGCTACACCTTC. The rearrangement joins TRBV2 to TRBJ1-2, with D perhaps TRBD1 (5 bases). Germline CDR1 SNHLY, CDR2 FYNNEI. CDR3 length: 13 amino acids. With 4 bases removed from V and 4 bases from J, the gap between germline ends came to 10 bases.

This clone was counted once. The chain recombines TRBV4-1 with TRBJ1-4; no firm D call. CDR3 length equals 15 residues. Germline CDR1 reads MGHRA; CDR2 reads YSYEKL. The ends were cut back, 1 base at V and 8 bases at J, with 14 bases in the middle. CDR3 DNA sequence: TGCGCCAGCAGCCAAGTCCGAAAGCAACGCGAAAAACTGTTTTTT. This gives the protein CASSQVRKQREKLFF.

The rearrangement joins TRBV27 to TRBJ2-7; possibly TRBD1 for D (6 bases). The CDR3 spans 13 residues. Per germline, CDR1 MNHEY and CDR2 SMNVEV (reference sequence). Trimming stripped 8 bases from V and 2 bases from J, with 13 bases between. The CDR3 sequence is CASAGAPTYEQYF. Here the CDR3 DNA reads TGTGCCAGCGCAGGGGCTCCTACCTACGAGCAGTACTTC.

The rearrangement uses TRBV27 and TRBJ1-1; D unclear. The CDR3 length is 14 residues. The V gene's germline CDR1 is MNHEY and CDR2 SMNVEV (reference sequence). V was shortened by 2 bases and J by 4 bases, with 11 bases between the two germline ends. This CDR3 reads CASSLGRPGTEAFF. The DNA of the CDR3 is TGTGCCAGCAGTTTAGGTCGACCGGGCACTGAAGCTTTCTTT.

The chain recombines TRBV28 with TRBJ2-1, with D possibly being TRBD1 (6 bases). CDR1 and CDR2 (germline): MDHEN, SYDVKM. CDR3 length equals 16 residues. The V end was cut by 2 bases, the J end by 5 bases, with 16 bases between. For the CDR3, the DNA is TGTGCCAGCAGTTTAATCGGTTGGGGGCGGGACAATGAGCAGTTCTTC. Translated, it gives CASSLIGWGRDNEQFF.

This chain connects TRBV5-1 to TRBJ2-3; perhaps TRBD2 as D (6 bases). Deletions cut 1 base from V and 4 bases from J, with 13 bases between. The CDR3 has 15 amino acids. CDR1 and CDR2 from the germline V gene are SGHRS and YFSETQ. The CDR3 nucleotides are TGCGCCAGCAGCTTGTCGGGGGTCCGCCCAGATACGCAGTATTTT. As protein: CASSLSGVRPDTQYF. Complete variable domain (other parts from reference TRBV5-1 and TRBJ2-3): KAGVTQTPRYLIKTRGQQVTLSCSPISGHRSVSWYQQTPGQGLQFLFEYFSETQRNKGNFPGRFSGRQFSNSRSEMNVSTLELGDSALYLCASSLSGVRPDTQYFGPGTRLTVL.

Only one count was recorded for this clone. The chain uses TRBV29-1 and TRBJ2-7; no firm D call. CDR1 and CDR2 (germline): SQVTM, ANQGSEA. The CDR3 length is 11 residues. V was clipped by 4 bases and J by 12 bases, with 16 bases between them. The CDR3 DNA reads as TGCAGCGTTGGGGAAAGGGTCAGTCGGTACTTC. The encoded protein is CSVGERVSRYF.

The chain employs TRBV4-1 and TRBJ2-7; D perhaps matches TRBD2 (7 bases). The CDR3 runs 16 residues. CDR1 and CDR2 from the germline V gene are MGHRA and YSYEKL. V shed 0 bases and J shed 0 bases, with 12 bases lying between them. The CDR3 region has the DNA TGCGCCAGCAGCCAAGAGGGGGGGCCCAGCTCCTACGAGCAGTACTTC. Amino acid sequence: CASSQEGGPSSYEQYF.

The chain is built from TRBV7-9 and TRBJ1-4; D is ambiguous. The CDR3 runs 18 residues. Trimming removed 5 bases from V and 0 bases from J, with 19 bases in between. Germline V gene sequence: CDR1 SEHNR, CDR2 FQNEAQ (reference sequence). The CDR3 protein is CASSRHRMLVATNEKLFF. CDR3 nucleotides: TGTGCCAGCAGCCGTCACCGTATGTTAGTTGCAACTAATGAAAAACTGTTTTTT.

V and J are TRBV5-6 and TRBJ2-2; a possible D gene is TRBD1 (5 bases). Looked up from germline, CDR1 is SGHDT and CDR2 is YYEEEE. The CDR3 spans 17 residues. Trimming stripped 0 bases from V and 0 bases from J, with 12 bases between. The CDR3 region has the DNA TGTGCCAGCAGCTTGGTGGCGCAGGGTTCGAACACCGGGGAGCTGTTTTTT. Residues: CASSLVAQGSNTGELFF.

The V and J genes are TRBV10-3 and TRBJ2-3; no definite D call. There are 12 residues in the CDR3. The germline gives CDR1 ENHRY, CDR2 SYGVKD. The ends were cut back, 10 bases at V and 3 bases at J, with 11 bases in the middle. This CDR3 is CATEGNTDTQYF. The CDR3 DNA follows: TGTGCCACTGAAGGGAATACAGATACGCAGTATTTT.

The table lists this clone with a count of one. This rearrangement joins TRBV29-1 to TRBJ2-2; 10 bases fit TRBD1. The CDR3 runs to 15 residues. CDR1 is SQVTM, CDR2 ANQGSEA, per germline. The V and J ends lost 5 bases and 2 bases, in that order; junction bases with no gene match: 5. Here the CDR3 DNA reads TGCAGCGTTAAGGGGACAGGGGCTAACACCGGGGAGCTGTTTTTT. Protein: CSVKGTGANTGELFF.